This paragraph reports one TCR beta chain. The source of the sample is a study of blood T cell repertoires in COVID-19. Study context: Both acute and convalescent COVID-19 samples were obtained from the United States, Italy and Spain. PBMCs, B-cell-depleted T cells, or T cells provided the cDNA or gDNA that made up the material.

Per the original data handling: The authors estimated nucleated cell counts from reference gene primer amplification. Sequencing was performed with immunoSEQ multiplex PCR; in TCRdb, only in-frame clones are kept and a portion is missing. That table is the source of V, J and clone size, and D and trimming were worked out from the DNA. In the table there are over 300,000 clones, around 90% of which are singletons. The CDR3 runs 14 residues. The V segment lost 6 bases and the J segment 1 base; nucleotides outside the gene matches: 8. CDR1 is SQVTM and CDR2 is ANQGSEA in the germline V gene. The source material was peripheral blood. The clonotype comes from a man younger than 30 with active or convalescent COVID-19. The rearrangement links TRBV29-1 to TRBJ1-2; 7 positions match TRBD1. The CDR3 is CSVAVRDSNYGYTF. In DNA, the CDR3 is TGCAGCGTCGCAGTCCGGGACAGTAACTATGGCTACACCTTC.